The 15 T cell receptor beta chains below were found in one sample sequenced in a study of T cell clonality in common variable immunodeficiency. Overall study findings and caveats: Common variable immunodeficiency TCR beta sequences reportedly had fewer deletions and N-nucleotide insertions.

No cognate antigen is known for these TCRs. TCRdb keeps only in-frame clones here, not all; method: immunoSEQ multiplex PCR. Listed for the sample are approximately 28,000 clones, none seen a single time. Input material: peripheral blood mononuclear cells. The receptor set was obtained from a human donor with common variable immunodeficiency.

This clone was detected a few times. The CDR3 extends 3 residues past the end of the read, so its final part is completed from the germline J gene. V is TRBV2 and J is TRBJ2-1; possibly TRBD2 for D (5 bases). V lost 6 bases and J 9 bases, leaving 18 bases between the germline ends. Germline V CDR1 and CDR2: SNHLY, FYNNEI. This CDR3 contains 14 residues. Incomplete CDR3 DNA: TGTGCCAGCAGGCGTGCGGAAGCGGCCGGTGAG. Residues: CASRRAEAAGE. The CDR3 as a whole reads CASRRAEAAGEQFF.

About this clone: Sequencing ends 3 residues short of the CDR3 end; the germline J gene provides the rest. The chain combines TRBV5-1 with TRBJ1-2, with TRBD1 matching 7 bases. Germline V lookup: CDR1 SGHRS, CDR2 YFSETQ. The CDR3 contains 14 residues. CDR3: CASSLYDRAGGYTF. CDR3 bases read: TGCGCCAGCAGCTTGTACGACAGGGCGGGCGGC.

This clone was counted many times. With the read ending 3 residues before the CDR3 end, the germline J gene is used to fill in that end. The rearrangement joins TRBV19 to TRBJ2-1; 8 nucleotides line up with TRBD2. The germline V gene has CDR1 LNHDA and CDR2 SQIVND (reference sequence). V lost 8 bases and J lost 8; bases outside the gene matches: 5. The CDR3 is 12 residues long. The DNA read from the CDR3 is TGTGCCAGTGGGACTAGAATAGATGAG. Amino acid sequence: CASGTRIDE. The full-length CDR3 reads as CASGTRIDEQFF. Looking up the rest from reference TRBV19 and TRBJ2-1 gives the full variable domain: DGGITQSPKYLFRKEGQNVTLSCEQNLNHDAMYWYRQDPGQGLRLIYYSQIVNDFQKGDIAEGYSVSREKKESFPLTVTSAQKNPTAFYLCASGTRIDEQFFGPGTRLTVL.

This clone was found many times. The read is 3 residues too short to cover the CDR3 end, so that end is filled in from the germline J gene. J is TRBJ1-6 and V is TRBV20-1, with D maybe TRBD1 (5 bases). The CDR3 has 13 amino acids. Germline loops: CDR1 DFQATT, CDR2 SNEGSKA (reference sequence). The ends were cut back, 4 bases at V and 12 bases at J, with 16 bases in the middle. CDR3 DNA (partial): TGCAGTGCTACTTTAGGGGATGGTGGACCC. This translates into CSATLGDGGP. The CDR3 as a whole reads CSATLGDGGPLHF.

This clone was counted a few times. The CDR3 end lies 3 residues beyond the end of the read and is filled in from the germline J gene. The gene calls are TRBV19 and TRBJ2-5; possible D gene TRBD1, 6 bases. CDR1 is LNHDA, CDR2 SQIVND, per germline (reference sequence). This CDR3 has 13 amino acids. V was pared by 9 bases and J by 5 bases, with 16 bases between. The DNA read from the CDR3 is TGTGCCAGCCAGGGACACCGAAAGGAGACC. Its protein product is CASQGHRKET. The entire CDR3 reads CASQGHRKETQYF.

This clone has at least ten counts. Read coverage stops 3 residues before the CDR3 terminus; the germline J gene supplies the remainder. V is TRBV18 and J is TRBJ2-1, with TRBD1 identical over 8 bases. V lost 8 bases, J lost 2 bases, and 8 bases stayed unmatched. Germline lookup yields CDR1 KGHSH and CDR2 LQKENI. This CDR3 spans 15 amino acids. CDR3 DNA (partial): TGTGCCAGCGCAAATGGACAGGGCGCCTACAATGAG. It encodes CASANGQGAYNE. In full, the CDR3 is CASANGQGAYNEQFF.

This clone was seen many times. Read data end 3 residues before the CDR3 end; the end is taken from the germline J gene. The genes are TRBV29-1 and TRBJ2-7, with 10 bases aligning to TRBD1. Germline CDR1 and CDR2: SQVTM and ANQGSEA. The CDR3 sequence is 13 residues long. V shed 4 bases and J 4 bases; nucleotides not matched to a gene: 4. The CDR3 sequence is CSVGQGAAYEQYF. The CDR3 DNA, read in part, is TGCAGCGTTGGACAGGGGGCCGCTTACGAG.

This clone has at least ten counts. The sequenced fragment ends 3 residues before the CDR3 boundary, so the rest is inferred from the germline J gene. The V call is TRBV19, the J call TRBJ2-2; a weak D match, TRBD1 (5 bases). Trimming stripped 10 bases from V and 0 bases from J, with 12 bases between. CDR1 and CDR2 from the germline V gene are LNHDA and SQIVND (reference sequence). CDR3 size: 14 residues. The CDR3 bases that were read are TGTGCCACCAGGACAAGAACGAACACCGGGGAG. It yields the protein CATRTRTNTGE. The full CDR3 reads CATRTRTNTGELFF.

This clone was seen only a few times. Sequencing ends 3 residues short of the CDR3 end; the germline J gene provides the rest. The chain carries TRBV11-2 and TRBJ2-1; 11 bases match TRBD2. The germline V gene encodes CDR1 SGHAT and CDR2 FQNNGV. Germline trimming cut 6 bases from V and 9 bases from J; bases unmatched to any gene: 10. The length of the CDR3 is 15 residues. CDR3 amino acids: CASSSNSGRASEQFF. The part of the CDR3 DNA that was read is TGTGCCAGCAGTTCAAATAGCGGGAGGGCGAGTGAG.

This clone was counted only a few times. Compared with germline, one end of the junction differs, possibly owing to a read error. The read finishes 3 residues shy of the CDR3 end, and the germline J gene is used to complete it. The chain is built from TRBV2 and TRBJ2-7; 7 positions agree with TRBD2. The CDR3 covers 15 residues. In germline, CDR1 is SNHLY, CDR2 FYNNEI. This CDR3 is CASREGLGVFYEQYF. The part of the CDR3 DNA that was read is TGTGCCAGCAGGGAAGGACTAGGGGTGTTCTACGAG.

This clone was observed a few times. The CDR3 end falls 3 residues outside the read, so it is completed with the germline J gene. The rearrangement joins TRBV6-4 to TRBJ2-6, with TRBD1 identical over 8 bases. Losses at the gene ends were 0 bases for V and 0 bases for J; bases not matched to a gene: 7. The length of the CDR3 is 19 residues. The germline gives CDR1 MRHNA, CDR2 SNTAGT. The covered CDR3 bases are TGTGCCAGCAGTGACTCGGAACAGGGGGATCGCTCTGGGGCCAACGTC. Residues: CASSDSEQGDRSGANV. The whole CDR3 sequence is CASSDSEQGDRSGANVLTF.

Concerning this clone: The read ends 3 residues early relative to the CDR3; the germline J gene fills the gap. The gene calls are TRBV20-1 and TRBJ2-7, with TRBD2 matching over 9 bases. The V gene's germline CDR1 is DFQATT and CDR2 SNEGSKA (reference sequence). This CDR3 is built from 16 residues. Trimming cost V 0 bases and J 1 base; bases outside gene matches: 7. This CDR3 is CSARDLAGPTSYEQYF. The sequenced part of the CDR3 DNA is TGCAGTGCTAGAGACCTAGCGGGACCGACGTCCTACGAG.

A few counts support this clone. With the read ending 3 residues before the CDR3 end, the germline J gene is used to fill in that end. This rearrangement joins TRBV5-6 to TRBJ1-2; TRBD1 is a possible D gene (5 bases). The V end lost 0 bases, the J end lost 4 bases, and 13 bases lay between the germline ends. The CDR3 is made up of 15 amino acids. Germline V gives CDR1 SGHDT, CDR2 YYEEEE. CDR3 protein: CASSLDSGQVYGYTF. The sequenced CDR3 bases are TGTGCCAGCAGCTTGGACTCAGGGCAAGTCTATGGC.

This clone was recorded at least ten times. The read is 3 residues too short to cover the CDR3 end, so that end is filled in from the germline J gene. The gene calls are TRBV29-1 and TRBJ2-3; TRBD2 agrees at 10 bases. This CDR3 is built from 13 residues. With 7 bases clipped from V and 8 bases from J, the junction kept 9 bases outside the gene matches. CDR1 is SQVTM and CDR2 is ANQGSEA in the germline V gene. The CDR3 bases that were read are TGCAGCGCCAAAGCGGGAGGGGAGGGTACG. Its translation: CSAKAGGEGT. The complete CDR3 sequence is CSAKAGGEGTQYF.

Of note for this clone: The read ends 3 residues before the CDR3 terminus; that terminus is restored from the germline J gene. The chain combines TRBV7-8 with TRBJ1-5; 7 nucleotides agree with TRBD1. From germline, CDR1 is SGHVS and CDR2 FQNEAQ. This CDR3 comprises 15 residues. The V gene end was trimmed by 5 bases and the J gene end by 3 bases; junction bases not matched to a gene: 7. CDR3 DNA, as far as it was read: TGTGCCAGCAGCAGCCGGGACAGCCCCAATCAGCCC. Protein product: CASSSRDSPNQP. The complete CDR3 sequence is CASSSRDSPNQPQHF.